The 26 T cell receptor beta chains below all came from one sample that was sequenced in a study of T cell repertoires in cytomegalovirus infection. Via MiXCR, TCRdb re-called the reads, giving one row per CDR3 protein. The sample records about 530,000 distinct CDR3 sequences, about 26% being singletons. Sequencing was done on a sample of PBMCs. The receptors stem from a human donor in good health (CMV status not recorded). Some clones in this sample may be carry-over from other donors' samples.

This clonotype turned up a few times. The rearrangement links TRBV7-9 to TRBJ1-1; 7 bases are shared with TRBD1. The trim removed 4 bases at V and 7 bases at J, leaving 9 bases unmatched. CDR1 and CDR2 from the germline V gene are SEHNR and FQNEAQ (reference sequence). The CDR3 has 14 amino acids. The CDR3 protein is CASSSDREFGEAFF. CDR3 coding DNA: TGTGCCAGCAGCTCCGACAGGGAATTTGGTGAAGCTTTCTTT.

In regard to this clonotype: The missing conserved phenylalanine or tryptophan at the end of this CDR3 makes a read error likely. The gene calls are TRBV4-1 and TRBJ2-1; D may be TRBD2 (6 bases). The germline V gene has CDR1 MGHRA and CDR2 YSYEKL. CDR3 length: 16 residues. The ends were cut back, 0 bases at V and 10 bases at J, with 19 bases in the middle. This CDR3 reads CASSQEASAQTAEQFV. Written as DNA, the CDR3 is TGCGCCAGCAGCCAAGAGGCTAGCGCCCAAACGGCGGAGCAGTTCGTC.

This clonotype turned up a few times. The gene calls are TRBV4-1 and TRBJ2-5; D may be TRBD1 (5 bases). Germline lookup yields CDR1 MGHRA and CDR2 YSYEKL. V was cut by 1 base and J by 5 bases, with 8 bases left in between. The CDR3 runs to 13 residues. CDR3 DNA: TGCGCCAGCAGCCAAGCAGGGCCGGAGACCCAGTACTTC. Amino acids: CASSQAGPETQYF.

This clonotype has a count of ten or more. CDR3 in DNA: TGTGCCAGCAGCCCATCGGCAGCTCCTAACTATGGCTACACCTTC. It translates to CASSPSAAPNYGYTF. The chain couples TRBV7-6 to TRBJ1-2; D remains ambiguous. The CDR3 sequence is 15 residues long. Trimming removed 5 bases from V and 0 bases from J, with 13 bases in between. Germline V gives CDR1 SGHVS, CDR2 FNYEAQ.

J is TRBJ2-1 and V is TRBV7-9, with 8 bases that match TRBD2. This CDR3 is built from 15 residues. Germline values: CDR1 SEHNR, CDR2 FQNEAQ (reference sequence). V shed 7 bases, J shed 0 bases, and the junction held 5 bases outside the gene matches. CDR3 sequence reads: CASNRGGISYNEQFF. DNA of the CDR3: TGTGCCAGCAACCGGGGGGGTATCTCCTACAATGAGCAGTTCTTC.

The chain is built from TRBV6-5 and TRBJ2-7; possible D gene TRBD1, 6 bases. V lost 10 bases to trimming and J lost 6 bases, with 16 bases between them. This CDR3 has 12 amino acids. Germline V gene data show CDR1 as MNHEY and CDR2 as SVGAGI. The CDR3 here is CATANRVGEQYV. The CDR3, as DNA: TGTGCCACGGCGAACAGGGTAGGCGAGCAGTACGTC.

At least ten counts were recorded for this clonotype. The rearrangement links TRBV7-8 to TRBJ2-2, with D hard to call. Germline CDR1 SGHVS, CDR2 FQNEAQ. V was cut by 1 base and J by 0 bases, with 9 bases left in between. The CDR3 has 16 amino acids. The CDR3 region has the DNA TGTGCCAGCAGCTTAGAACAGACGGCGAACACCGGGGAGCTGTTTTTT. It is translated as CASSLEQTANTGELFF.

The chain links TRBV6-1 to TRBJ1-6; perhaps TRBD1 as D (5 bases). Deletions cut 4 bases from V and 6 bases from J, with 7 bases between. The germline gives CDR1 MNHNS, CDR2 SASEGT. The CDR3 loop spans 13 amino acids. The CDR3 loop is CASSGQINSPLHF. For the CDR3, the DNA is TGTGCCAGCAGTGGACAGATTAATTCACCCCTCCACTTT.

The CDR3 loop is CSALASGMNTGELFF. The CDR3 DNA sequence: TGCAGTGCCCTTGCCAGCGGGATGAACACCGGGGAGCTGTTTTTT. The chain combines TRBV20-1 with TRBJ2-2, with 7 bases aligning to TRBD2. Germline CDR1 DFQATT, CDR2 SNEGSKA (reference sequence). There are 15 residues in the CDR3. Germline trimming cut 6 bases from V and 1 base from J; bases unmatched to any gene: 8.

This clonotype was seen only once. V and J are TRBV7-6 and TRBJ1-2, with D maybe TRBD1 (5 bases). With 2 bases removed from V and 2 bases from J, the gap between germline ends came to 12 bases. The CDR3 is made up of 15 amino acids. Germline CDR1 reads SGHVS; CDR2 reads FNYEAQ. The CDR3 nucleotides are TGTGCCAGCAGCTTATTTCGGACACCCAACTATGGCTACACCTTC. Translating gives CASSLFRTPNYGYTF.

The chain recombines TRBV7-6 with TRBJ1-6; no clear D gene. V was pared by 1 base and J by 6 bases, with 10 bases between. The length of the CDR3 is 15 residues. The germline V gene encodes CDR1 SGHVS and CDR2 FNYEAQ. The DNA for the CDR3 is TGTGCCAGCAGCTTAGACGGGCAACTTAATTCACCCCTCCACTTT. Its protein is CASSLDGQLNSPLHF.

The chain uses TRBV6-2 or TRBV6-3 and TRBJ2-3; D gene unclear. V was cut by 10 bases and J by 4 bases, with 9 bases left in between. The CDR3 totals 11 residues. Looked up from germline, CDR1 is MNHEY and CDR2 is SVGEGT. The CDR3 DNA follows: TGTGCCACCTCTAGGGCAGATACGCAGTATTTT. It encodes CATSRADTQYF.

This rearrangement joins TRBV28 to TRBJ1-2; D is ambiguous. The V end lost 7 bases, the J end lost 0 bases, and 3 bases lay between the germline ends. The CDR3 sequence is 11 residues long. Germline lookup yields CDR1 MDHEN and CDR2 SYDVKM. The CDR3 DNA is TGTGCCAGCACCTCTAACTATGGCTACACCTTC. It yields the protein CASTSNYGYTF.

The chain combines TRBV19 with TRBJ2-1; D possibly corresponds to TRBD2 (5 bases). Trimming took 5 bases from V and 1 from J, leaving 12 bases between them. Germline CDR1 reads LNHDA; CDR2 reads SQIVND (reference sequence). This CDR3 comprises 15 residues. CDR3 residues: CASSQRMMSYNEQFF. The CDR3 coding sequence is TGTGCCAGTAGTCAGCGGATGATGTCCTACAATGAGCAGTTCTTC.

The chain combines TRBV5-6 with TRBJ1-2; D possibly corresponds to TRBD1 (6 bases). The CDR3 length is 14 residues. With 2 bases removed from V and 2 bases from J, the gap between germline ends came to 10 bases. The germline gives CDR1 SGHDT, CDR2 YYEEEE. In DNA, the CDR3 is TGTGCCAGCAGCTTCACCACAGGGAACTATGGCTACACCTTC. This encodes CASSFTTGNYGYTF.

The chain couples TRBV5-4 to TRBJ1-2, with D tentatively TRBD1 (6 bases). Between the trimmed V and J ends, which lost 0 bases and 7 bases, there was a span of 13 bases. The CDR3 runs 14 residues. Germline loops: CDR1 SGHNT, CDR2 YYREEE (reference sequence). CDR3 residues: CASSLVTGSVGYTF. The CDR3 nucleotides are TGTGCCAGCAGCTTGGTAACAGGGAGTGTTGGCTACACCTTC.

CDR3 residues: CATSDWVGLIQFF. The CDR3 coding sequence is TGTGCCACCAGTGACTGGGTGGGTTTGATACAGTTCTTC. V usage is TRBV24-1 and J usage is TRBJ2-1; no reliable D call. This CDR3 comprises 13 residues. The germline V gene has CDR1 KGHDR and CDR2 SFDVKD. V lost 4 bases, J lost 13 bases, and 16 bases lay in between.

This clonotype was seen repeatedly, ten times or more. J is TRBJ2-5 and V is TRBV6-5; D is unclear. The CDR3 sequence is 15 residues long. V lost 3 bases and J lost 5, with 16 bases in between. CDR1 is MNHEY and CDR2 is SVGAGI in the germline V gene. CDR3: CASSYVGMSRETQYF. The CDR3 nucleotides are TGTGCCAGCAGTTATGTGGGCATGTCTAGGGAGACCCAGTACTTC.

The chain couples TRBV19 to TRBJ2-1, with TRBD2 matching over 15 bases. CDR3 length: 17 residues. Germline assignment: CDR1 LNHDA and CDR2 SQIVND (reference sequence). The junction had 12 bases not matched to a gene; V was cut back by 5 bases and J by 10 bases. The CDR3 region has the DNA TGTGCCAGTAGTTTCCTTCCGGGACTAGCGGGAGGTGCCGAGCAGTTCTTC. Translation: CASSFLPGLAGGAEQFF.

This clonotype was counted many times. The chain has TRBV6-2 or TRBV6-3 and TRBJ2-3, with 12 bases fitting TRBD2. J gave up 4 bases and V 5 bases, and 10 bases lay outside the gene matches. Per the germline V gene, CDR1 is MNHEY and CDR2 is SVGEGT. This CDR3 has 17 amino acids. The CDR3 DNA is TGTGCCAGCAGTCCCTACCGGACTAGCGGGACGTCAGATACGCAGTATTTT. This gives the protein CASSPYRTSGTSDTQYF.

The rearrangement joins TRBV11-3 to TRBJ2-7; tentative D call: TRBD1 (5 bases). Germline V gives CDR1 SGHNT, CDR2 YENEEA. The CDR3 sequence is 14 residues long. V was trimmed by 5 bases and J by 3 bases, leaving 14 bases between them. The CDR3 region has the DNA TGTGCCAGCAGCCCCCCGACCAGGGTCTACGAGCAGTACGTC. Encoded protein: CASSPPTRVYEQYV.

The chain uses TRBV20-1 and TRBJ1-2, with TRBD1 as a possible D gene (5 bases). The V end lost 2 bases, the J end lost 4 bases, and 17 bases lay between the germline ends. Germline V lookup: CDR1 DFQATT, CDR2 SNEGSKA (reference sequence). The CDR3 extends over 15 amino acids. CDR3 in amino acids: CSARPLRVFSYGYTF. The CDR3 DNA reads TGCAGTGCTAGACCGCTCAGGGTATTTAGCTATGGCTACACCTTC.

This clonotype has only a few counts. The rearrangement joins TRBV7-2 to TRBJ2-5; 10 bases match TRBD2. J lost 3 bases, V lost 3 bases, and 7 bases had no gene match. The length of the CDR3 is 16 residues. Per germline, CDR1 SGHTA and CDR2 FQGNSA. CDR3 in amino acids: CASSFRLAGDEETQYF. The CDR3 bases are TGTGCCAGCAGCTTTCGGCTAGCGGGAGATGAAGAGACCCAGTACTTC.

The gene calls are TRBV18 and TRBJ2-1; D is unclear. The CDR3 consists of 15 residues. V shed 1 base and J shed 5 bases, with 12 bases lying between them. Germline V lookup: CDR1 KGHSH, CDR2 LQKENI. The CDR3 loop reads CASSPRPGGNNEQFF. The CDR3 bases are TGTGCCAGCTCACCACGGCCAGGTGGAAACAATGAGCAGTTCTTC.

The chain uses TRBV5-6 and TRBJ2-5; the match to TRBD1 covers 8 bases. The CDR3 loop spans 16 amino acids. The ends lost 0 bases at V and 9 bases at J; junction bases unmatched: 13. Looked up from germline, CDR1 is SGHDT and CDR2 is YYEEEE. The CDR3 sequence is CASSLGQGSRQVPQYF. The CDR3, as DNA: TGTGCCAGCAGCTTGGGACAGGGGAGCCGTCAGGTGCCCCAGTACTTC.

This clonotype has ten or more counts. V and J are TRBV7-6 and TRBJ1-1; D is unclear. Germline CDR1 reads SGHVS; CDR2 reads FNYEAQ. CDR3 length: 13 residues. The V gene lost 3 bases and the J gene lost 7 bases, with 12 bases spanning the gap. CDR3 loop: CASSLGPGDEAFF. The CDR3 nucleotides read TGTGCCAGCAGCTTGGGCCCCGGAGATGAAGCTTTCTTT. Supplemented by reference TRBV7-6 and TRBJ1-1, the full variable domain reads GAGVSQSPRYKVTKRGQDVALRCDPISGHVSLYWYRQALGQGPEFLTYFNYEAQQDKSGLPNDRFSAERPEGSISTLTIQRTEQRDSAMYRCASSLGPGDEAFFGQGTRLTVV.